This TCR beta chain was sequenced in a study of cytomegalovirus exposure and HLA in healthy donors. Note on this clone: Its target is unknown.

The germline V gene has CDR1 SNHLY and CDR2 FYNNEI. The CDR3 contains 16 residues. V was pared by 7 bases and J by 3 bases, with 18 bases between. Whole-study results and caveats: Sequencing depth across donors, presence/absence analyses assumed, was roughly uniform. The classifier, whose performance was assessed in both the original and validation cohorts, reportedly diagnosed cytomegalovirus status with high specificity and sensitivity.

A multiplex PCR was run with 60 Vbeta primers and 13 Jbeta primers. The repertoire was sequenced with immunoSEQ multiplex PCR; TCRdb's copy has only in-frame clones and lacks some. The sample has 60,000 to 80,000 clones, 60% to 80% seen once. Sequencing input: PBMCs. The V and J genes are TRBV2 and TRBJ2-2; maybe TRBD1 (5 bases). The clonotype was recovered from a girl aged 10-17 years in good health and CMV-seropositive. CDR3 region: CASKGSREGYTGELFF. In DNA form, the CDR3 reads TGTGCCAGCAAAGGGTCCAGGGAAGGGTACACCGGGGAGCTGTTTTTT.